This T cell receptor beta chain was observed in a study of STAT5B mutations in CD4+ large granular lymphocyte leukemia (dated by TCRdb to 2022 to 2024). Context from the whole study: Among the healthy controls, the CDR3 'QG' motif was associated with a particular HLA allele. The study compared the TCRbeta repertoires of patients with CD4+ T-cell large granular lymphocyte leukemia against the TCRbeta repertoires of healthy blood donors. Flow cytometry on FACSCanto II or FACSVerse confirmed that purified fractions exceeded 95% purity among lymphocytes. Paper-wide results and their limitations: Enrichment of TRBV06-family usage was observed among the top patient clones (8/27) relative to healthy controls (2/35). The data were not HLA-matched, and the relatively small sample size could explain the higher clonality seen in CD4+ compared with CD8+ T-LGLL. Greater clonality appeared to be present in CD4-sorted patient repertoires than in healthy CD4+ repertoires, and the difference was retained after the putative leukemic clones were removed. Main leukemic clonotypes were private to each patient, although under 30% appeared at low frequency in other patients' non-leukemic repertoires.

The immunoSEQ assay at survey resolution was applied to genomic DNA for sequencing of TCRbeta rearrangements. The authors processed their data as follows. In the TCR sequencing data, the lowest productive clonotype frequency that could be detected was 2.59 x 10-5. Analyses included only productive TCRbeta rearrangements, meaning complete and in-frame sequences. The clonality of each sample was calculated as Simpson clonality in the immunoSEQ Analyzer version 3.0. Clones were categorized by frequency as very rare, small, medium, large (1-20%) or hyperexpanded (>20%). Generation probabilities were estimated with OLGA 1.2.3, V-gene circos plots were made with VDJtools, specificities were looked up in VDJdb, and CDR3 motifs were identified with GLIPH. TCRdb's version of the immuneACCESS table is confined to in-frame rearrangements and falls short of the full clone set. An unresolved V gene accounts for under half of the shortfall where checked; the remainder is of unknown origin. Clone size and the V and J calls come from that table; the DNA yielded D and trimming. This sample is represented by approximately 30,000 clones; approximately 71% of them were singletons. The top ten constitute around 2% of the sample.

CDR1 and CDR2 (KGHSH, LQKENI) derive from the germline V gene. V lost 6 bases and J lost 3 bases; the stretch between them is 6 bases long. Measured from the cysteine to the phenylalanine, the CDR3 is 11 residues long. Only CDR3 DNA remains: 33 bases, in frame from the first base. This clone was found once. Its antigen specificity is not known. No much larger clonotype is one base removed from it; base qualities were not supplied. The healthy control group was made up of 40 or so blood donors, and the Finnish Red Cross blood service supplied their buffy coats. All TCR-sequenced material derived from peripheral blood: patient blood samples and healthy donor buffy coats. Peripheral blood mononuclear cells were isolated by Ficoll-Hypaque gradient centrifugation. For the healthy controls, CD4+ cells were obtained from buffy coats by magnetic purification. Genomic DNA was extracted using the Gentra Puregene Cell and Tissue kit, and a Qubit 2.0 fluorometer was used to quantify it.

This TCR was recovered from a human donor in good health. The receptor chain draws on TRBV18 and TRBJ2-7; the D region possibly corresponds to TRBD2 (5 bases align). The source material was CD4+ T cells from blood buffy coats. The CDR3 in this case is CASSRGYEQYF. The DNA is TGTGCCAGCTCCCGGGGCTACGAGCAGTACTTC.